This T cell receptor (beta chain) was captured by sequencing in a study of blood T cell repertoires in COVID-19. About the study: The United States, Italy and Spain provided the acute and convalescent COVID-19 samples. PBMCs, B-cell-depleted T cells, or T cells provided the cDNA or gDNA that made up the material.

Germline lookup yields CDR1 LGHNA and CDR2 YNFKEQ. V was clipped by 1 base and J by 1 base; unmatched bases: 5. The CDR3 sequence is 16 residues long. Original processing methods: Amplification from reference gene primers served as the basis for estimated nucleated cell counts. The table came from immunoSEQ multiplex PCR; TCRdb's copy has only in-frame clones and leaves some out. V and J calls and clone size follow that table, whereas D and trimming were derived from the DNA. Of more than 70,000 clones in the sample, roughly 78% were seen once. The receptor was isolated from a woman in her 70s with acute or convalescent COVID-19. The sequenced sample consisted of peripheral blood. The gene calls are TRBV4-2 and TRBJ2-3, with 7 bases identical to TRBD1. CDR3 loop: CASSQAFGQGTDTQYF. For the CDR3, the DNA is TGTGCCAGCAGCCAAGCATTCGGACAGGGCACAGATACGCAGTATTTT.